The rows below give T cell receptor beta chains drawn from one sample of a study of identifying expanded T cells in peripheral blood. The method was immunoSEQ multiplex PCR; TCRdb's version includes in-frame clones alone and lacks a portion of them. The sample contains around 100,000 clones, more than 85% of which appear only once. Sequenced: blood. Receptors were obtained from a person aged 18 to 70 in good health. CDR3s include the opening cysteine and the closing phenylalanine or tryptophan. A D gene is named only where the DNA matches it firmly. Only some rows state a clone size, as once, few, many or a class for expanded clones.

j_gene: TRBJ1-2
d_gene: TRBD1
v_gene: TRBV4-2
abundance: few
CDR3aa: CASSQDEAGGYGYTF
CDR3nt: TGTGCCAGCAGCCAAGATGAGGCAGGGGGCTATGGCTACACCTTC

j_gene: TRBJ1-1
d_gene: -
v_gene: TRBV18
abundance: -
CDR3aa: CASSKTQGWGLTEAFF
CDR3nt: TGTGCCAGCTCAAAAACGCAGGGCTGGGGGCTAACTGAAGCTTTCTTT

j_gene: TRBJ1-5
d_gene: TRBD1
v_gene: TRBV6-1
abundance: -
CDR3aa: CASSDPRTGDQPQHF
CDR3nt: TGTGCCAGCAGTGATCCAAGGACAGGGGATCAGCCCCAGCATTTT

j_gene: TRBJ1-6
d_gene: -
v_gene: TRBV5-1
abundance: -
CDR3aa: CASSPDGDSPLHF
CDR3nt: TGCGCCAGCAGCCCGGACGGGGATTCACCCCTCCACTTT

j_gene: TRBJ1-4
d_gene: -
v_gene: TRBV5-1
abundance: once
CDR3aa: CASCRGPTTNEKLFF
CDR3nt: TGCGCCAGCTGTCGGGGCCCCACAACTAATGAAAAACTGTTTTTT

j_gene: TRBJ2-4
d_gene: -
v_gene: TRBV11-2
abundance: -
CDR3aa: CASSLVTGRSAKNIQYF
CDR3nt: TGTGCCAGCAGCTTAGTGACAGGACGGTCAGCCAAAAACATTCAGTACTTC

j_gene: TRBJ1-1
d_gene: -
v_gene: TRBV30
abundance: -
CDR3aa: CAWSKVQINTEAFF
CDR3nt: TGTGCCTGGAGTAAGGTACAGATTAACACTGAAGCTTTCTTT

j_gene: TRBJ2-7
d_gene: -
v_gene: TRBV7-2
abundance: -
CDR3aa: CASSSSLVEQYF
CDR3nt: TGTGCCAGCAGCTCATCTTTGGTCGAGCAGTACTTC

j_gene: TRBJ1-5
d_gene: TRBD1
v_gene: TRBV12-5
abundance: few
CDR3aa: CASGFSTGVGNQPQHF
CDR3nt: TGTGCTAGTGGTTTCTCCACAGGGGTGGGCAATCAGCCCCAGCATTTT

j_gene: TRBJ1-2
d_gene: -
v_gene: TRBV7-2
abundance: -
CDR3aa: CASSFGANGYTF
CDR3nt: TGTGCCAGCAGCTTTGGGGCCAATGGCTACACCTTC

j_gene: TRBJ2-1
d_gene: TRBD2
v_gene: TRBV5-8
abundance: -
CDR3aa: CASSSSGGAVNEQFF
CDR3nt: TGTGCCAGCAGTTCTAGCGGGGGGGCCGTAAATGAGCAGTTCTTC

j_gene: TRBJ1-5
d_gene: -
v_gene: TRBV25-1
abundance: -
CDR3aa: CASSAQPNQPQHF
CDR3nt: TGTGCCAGCAGTGCACAGCCGAATCAGCCCCAGCATTTT

j_gene: TRBJ2-5
d_gene: -
v_gene: TRBV28
abundance: -
CDR3aa: CASREGETQYF
CDR3nt: TGTGCCAGCAGGGAGGGGGAGACCCAGTACTTC

j_gene: TRBJ2-7
d_gene: -
v_gene: TRBV11-2
abundance: -
CDR3aa: CASRPRANSYEQYF
CDR3nt: TGTGCCAGCAGGCCCCGGGCCAACTCCTACGAGCAGTACTTC

j_gene: TRBJ2-5
d_gene: TRBD1
v_gene: TRBV18
abundance: -
CDR3aa: CASSPLGKGQEGETQYF
CDR3nt: TGTGCCAGCTCACCACTGGGGAAGGGACAGGAGGGCGAGACCCAGTACTTC

j_gene: TRBJ1-3
d_gene: TRBD1
v_gene: TRBV4-1
abundance: -
CDR3aa: CASSQGPGQGRFDTIYF
CDR3nt: TGCGCCAGCAGCCAAGGCCCGGGACAGGGCCGCTTTGACACCATATATTTT

j_gene: TRBJ2-2
d_gene: -
v_gene: TRBV7-9
abundance: -
CDR3aa: CASSLGATVSSGELFF
CDR3nt: TGTGCCAGCAGCTTAGGTGCGACCGTCTCATCCGGGGAGCTGTTTTTT

j_gene: TRBJ1-5
d_gene: TRBD1
v_gene: TRBV2
abundance: -
CDR3aa: CASSEGAGGSLANQPQHF
CDR3nt: TGTGCCAGCAGTGAAGGGGCAGGGGGCTCCCTAGCCAATCAGCCCCAGCATTTT

j_gene: TRBJ2-7
d_gene: -
v_gene: TRBV11-2
abundance: -
CDR3aa: CASSLVVGIYEQYF
CDR3nt: TGTGCCAGCAGCTTAGTAGTCGGTATCTACGAGCAGTACTTC

j_gene: TRBJ2-7
d_gene: -
v_gene: TRBV2
abundance: -
CDR3aa: CASSTNYEQYF
CDR3nt: TGTGCCAGCAGTACCAACTACGAGCAGTACTTC

j_gene: TRBJ1-5
d_gene: -
v_gene: TRBV27
abundance: -
CDR3aa: CASSLSAWTEQHF
CDR3nt: TGTGCCAGCAGTTTATCGGCATGGACAGAGCAGCATTTT

j_gene: TRBJ2-7
d_gene: TRBD1
v_gene: TRBV5-6
abundance: -
CDR3aa: CASSYGQGPNEQYF
CDR3nt: TGTGCCAGCAGCTACGGACAGGGCCCCAACGAGCAGTACTTC

j_gene: TRBJ2-4
d_gene: TRBD1
v_gene: TRBV29-1
abundance: once
CDR3aa: CSVLTGGWVQYF
CDR3nt: TGCAGCGTCCTAACAGGGGGCTGGGTTCAGTACTTC

j_gene: TRBJ2-7
d_gene: -
v_gene: TRBV28
abundance: -
CDR3aa: CASSSPGVKVYEQYF
CDR3nt: TGTGCCAGCAGCTCCCCAGGGGTGAAGGTGTACGAGCAGTACTTC

j_gene: TRBJ2-5
d_gene: TRBD1
v_gene: TRBV7-2
abundance: few
CDR3aa: CASSPPGTGGKTQYF
CDR3nt: TGTGCCAGCAGCCCTCCAGGGACAGGGGGTAAGACCCAGTACTTC

j_gene: TRBJ2-5
d_gene: TRBD2
v_gene: TRBV4-1
abundance: -
CDR3aa: CASSQEGGGGESDQETQYF
CDR3nt: TGCGCCAGCAGCCAAGAAGGCGGCGGGGGGGAATCCGACCAAGAGACCCAGTACTTC

j_gene: TRBJ2-5
d_gene: -
v_gene: TRBV13
abundance: -
CDR3aa: CASSSTPRETQYF
CDR3nt: TGTGCCAGCAGCTCTACGCCTAGAGAGACCCAGTACTTC

j_gene: TRBJ1-6
d_gene: -
v_gene: TRBV2
abundance: -
CDR3aa: CASSEAVRSYNSPLHF
CDR3nt: TGTGCCAGCAGTGAAGCGGTCCGCTCCTATAATTCACCCCTCCACTTT

j_gene: TRBJ1-3
d_gene: -
v_gene: TRBV29-1
abundance: -
CDR3aa: CSVEDWGTRDGNTIYF
CDR3nt: TGCAGCGTTGAAGATTGGGGGACTCGGGACGGAAACACCATATATTTT

j_gene: TRBJ2-5
d_gene: -
v_gene: TRBV4-3
abundance: -
CDR3aa: CASSQDHAETQYF
CDR3nt: TGCGCCAGCAGCCAAGATCACGCCGAGACCCAGTACTTC

j_gene: TRBJ2-7
d_gene: -
v_gene: TRBV4-3
abundance: -
CDR3aa: CASSQDWSRGDDEQYF
CDR3nt: TGCGCCAGCAGCCAAGACTGGAGCAGGGGGGACGACGAGCAGTACTTC

j_gene: TRBJ1-1
d_gene: TRBD1
v_gene: TRBV7-9
abundance: few
CDR3aa: CASSTRAIQGLKNTEAFF
CDR3nt: TGTGCCAGCAGCACACGGGCCATACAGGGGCTTAAGAACACTGAAGCTTTCTTT

j_gene: TRBJ2-6
d_gene: -
v_gene: TRBV19
abundance: once
CDR3aa: CASSIGDNAGANVLTF
CDR3nt: TGTGCCAGTAGTATCGGGGATAACGCTGGGGCCAACGTCCTGACTTTC

j_gene: TRBJ1-5
d_gene: -
v_gene: TRBV28
abundance: -
CDR3aa: CASSTGGDDQPQHF
CDR3nt: TGTGCCAGCAGTACCGGGGGTGACGATCAGCCCCAGCATTTT

j_gene: TRBJ2-1
d_gene: TRBD2
v_gene: TRBV28
abundance: few
CDR3aa: CASSSNRLAAYNNEQFF
CDR3nt: TGTGCCAGCAGTTCAAACCGGCTAGCGGCGTATAACAATGAGCAGTTCTTC

j_gene: TRBJ2-7
d_gene: -
v_gene: TRBV28
abundance: -
CDR3aa: CASSSPLPGYEQYF
CDR3nt: TGTGCCAGCAGTTCTCCGCTACCTGGATACGAGCAGTACTTC

j_gene: TRBJ1-2
d_gene: -
v_gene: TRBV29-1
abundance: -
CDR3aa: CSVEDRNTDVLPYGPFYGYTF
CDR3nt: TGCAGCGTTGAAGATCGCAATACGGACGTCCTACCCTATGGCCCTTTCTATGGCTACACCTTC

j_gene: TRBJ1-4
d_gene: -
v_gene: TRBV30
abundance: -
CDR3aa: CAWSPTGTGEKLFF
CDR3nt: TGTGCCTGGAGTCCAACAGGGACGGGTGAAAAACTGTTTTTT

j_gene: TRBJ2-3
d_gene: TRBD1
v_gene: TRBV18
abundance: -
CDR3aa: CASSPRTGRLDTQYF
CDR3nt: TGTGCCAGCTCACCACGGACAGGGAGGTTGGATACGCAGTATTTT

j_gene: TRBJ1-1
d_gene: -
v_gene: TRBV11-2
abundance: -
CDR3aa: CASSLQSGVNTEAFF
CDR3nt: TGTGCCAGCAGCTTACAGTCGGGAGTGAACACTGAAGCTTTCTTT

j_gene: TRBJ2-2
d_gene: TRBD1
v_gene: TRBV10-3
abundance: -
CDR3aa: CAIRGTGWTGELFF
CDR3nt: TGTGCCATCAGGGGGACAGGGTGGACCGGGGAGCTGTTTTTT

j_gene: TRBJ1-2
d_gene: -
v_gene: TRBV19
abundance: -
CDR3aa: CASSIQGNYGYTF
CDR3nt: TGTGCCAGTAGTATACAGGGAAACTATGGCTACACCTTC

j_gene: TRBJ2-3
d_gene: TRBD2
v_gene: TRBV4-1
abundance: -
CDR3aa: CASSQEDPGGGASDTQYF
CDR3nt: TGCGCCAGCAGCCAAGAGGACCCGGGCGGGGGAGCATCGGATACGCAGTATTTT

j_gene: TRBJ2-7
d_gene: -
v_gene: TRBV14
abundance: -
CDR3aa: CASSQNLEQYF
CDR3nt: TGTGCCAGCAGCCAGAATCTCGAGCAGTACTTC

j_gene: TRBJ2-7
d_gene: -
v_gene: TRBV4-2
abundance: -
CDR3aa: CASSRGSGEQYF
CDR3nt: TGTGCCAGCAGCCGTGGAAGCGGCGAGCAGTACTTC

j_gene: TRBJ2-1
d_gene: TRBD2
v_gene: TRBV19
abundance: -
CDR3aa: CASSMGGFSYNEQFF
CDR3nt: TGTGCCAGTAGTATGGGGGGGTTCTCCTACAATGAGCAGTTCTTC

j_gene: TRBJ2-2
d_gene: -
v_gene: TRBV30
abundance: -
CDR3aa: CAWSARGAHTGELFF
CDR3nt: TGTGCCTGGAGTGCTAGAGGGGCCCACACCGGGGAGCTGTTTTTT

j_gene: TRBJ1-5
d_gene: -
v_gene: TRBV5-1
abundance: -
CDR3aa: CASSLARVELSNQPQHF
CDR3nt: TGCGCCAGCAGCTTGGCGCGCGTGGAGCTTAGCAATCAGCCCCAGCATTTT

j_gene: TRBJ1-6
d_gene: -
v_gene: TRBV18
abundance: -
CDR3aa: CASSQPGKRDSPLHF
CDR3nt: TGTGCCAGCTCCCAACCCGGGAAGAGGGATTCACCCCTCCACTTT

j_gene: TRBJ2-1
d_gene: -
v_gene: TRBV19
abundance: few
CDR3aa: CASSIARRRFF
CDR3nt: TGTGCCAGTAGTATTGCGAGACGCAGGTTCTTC

j_gene: TRBJ1-2
d_gene: TRBD1
v_gene: TRBV5-1
abundance: few
CDR3aa: CASSLGQGDYTF
CDR3nt: TGCGCCAGCAGCTTAGGACAGGGGGACTACACCTTC

j_gene: TRBJ1-4
d_gene: TRBD1
v_gene: TRBV9
abundance: -
CDR3aa: CASSGTGDEKLFF
CDR3nt: TGTGCCAGCAGCGGGACAGGGGACGAAAAACTGTTTTTT

j_gene: TRBJ1-2
d_gene: -
v_gene: TRBV4-1
abundance: -
CDR3aa: CASSQGVNYGYTF
CDR3nt: TGCGCCAGCAGCCAAGGGGTTAACTATGGCTACACCTTC

j_gene: TRBJ2-7
d_gene: -
v_gene: TRBV27
abundance: -
CDR3aa: CASSFNTYNEQYF
CDR3nt: TGTGCCAGCAGTTTCAACACTTACAACGAGCAGTACTTC

j_gene: TRBJ1-5
d_gene: -
v_gene: TRBV28
abundance: -
CDR3aa: CASPSPGPGQPQHF
CDR3nt: TGTGCCAGCCCGTCGCCCGGACCGGGGCAGCCCCAGCATTTT